These 16 T cell receptor beta chains came from one sample sequenced in a study of vaccination effects on CD4 cells after COVID-19. Sequencing was preceded by expansion of antigen-specific CD4+ T cells with viral peptide pools in the ViraFEST assay. Researchers isolated CD4+ T cells once about 11 days of culture had elapsed. Vaccinated recipients, who were negative for nucleocapsid antibodies, had no history of SARS-CoV-2 infection. This table comes from immunoSEQ multiplex PCR, and its TCRdb copy is limited to in-frame clones, with some not included. The data contain roughly 42,000 clones, 70% to 85% of them seen just once; the ten biggest clones take up 2.9%. These receptors' targets are unknown. Specimen: CD4+ T cells from PBMCs cultured with HCoV-NL63 spike peptides, collected before COVID-19 vaccination. Receptor source: a human donor who received a COVID-19 vaccine.

J is TRBJ2-7 and V is TRBV20-1; no reliable D call. CDR3 length equals 13 residues. The V and J ends lost 3 bases and 2 bases respectively, with 11 bases between them. Germline V gene lookup returns CDR1 DFQATT and CDR2 SNEGSKA (reference sequence). The CDR3 region is CSASTLTPYEQYV. The CDR3 coding sequence is TGCAGTGCTAGTACCCTTACCCCCTACGAGCAGTACGTC.

The V call is TRBV27, the J call TRBJ1-1; 9 positions match TRBD1. The trim removed 6 bases at V and 3 bases at J, leaving 11 bases unmatched. The CDR3 spans 16 residues. Germline lookup yields CDR1 MNHEY and CDR2 SMNVEV (reference sequence). CDR3 residues: CASSSGGQGYHTEAFF. The DNA for the CDR3 is TGTGCCAGCAGCAGTGGGGGACAGGGATATCACACTGAAGCTTTCTTT.

V gene TRBV7-2 combines with J gene TRBJ2-5, with 11 nucleotides matching TRBD1. Trimming took 5 bases from V and 4 from J; bases not matched to a gene: 6. The CDR3 length is 15 residues. The germline V gene has CDR1 SGHTA and CDR2 FQGNSA. CDR3 coding DNA: TGTGCCAGCAGCATCGGACAGGGGGCCGGAGAGACCCAGTACTTC. It yields the protein CASSIGQGAGETQYF.

The chain links TRBV7-9 to TRBJ2-7, with 9 positions matching TRBD1. The germline V gene has CDR1 SEHNR and CDR2 FQNEAQ (reference sequence). The V gene end was trimmed by 1 base and the J gene end by 6 bases; junction bases not matched to a gene: 4. This CDR3 is 14 amino acids long. The CDR3: CASSLEGQGSEQYV. DNA for the CDR3: TGTGCCAGCAGCTTAGAGGGACAGGGTTCCGAGCAGTACGTC.

This chain connects TRBV6-1 to TRBJ2-7, with D possibly being TRBD1 (6 bases). Germline assignment: CDR1 MNHNS and CDR2 SASEGT. V was trimmed by 6 bases and J by 5 bases, leaving 17 bases between them. There are 14 residues in the CDR3. CDR3 DNA: TGTGCCAGCAGCCGGACAGTGTGGAACAACGAGCAGTACGTC. This sequence encodes CASSRTVWNNEQYV.

The V call is TRBV4-3, the J call TRBJ1-2; perhaps TRBD1 as D (6 bases). This CDR3 is 15 amino acids long. Germline CDR1 and CDR2: LGHNA and YSLEER. V was shortened by 2 bases and J by 0 bases, with 10 bases between the two germline ends. The CDR3 coding sequence is TGCGCCAGCAGCCAAACAGGGTCTACTAACTATGGCTACACCTTC. Translated, it gives CASSQTGSTNYGYTF.

The chain joins TRBV11-2 to TRBJ2-1, with a weak D call TRBD1 (5 bases). CDR1 is SGHAT and CDR2 is FQNNGV in the germline V gene. CDR3 length: 12 amino acids. V lost 1 base to trimming and J lost 12 bases, with 10 bases between them. The CDR3 DNA reads as TGTGCCAGCAGCTTAGTTGGGGCTGGGCAGTTCTTC. Residues: CASSLVGAGQFF.

The rearrangement links TRBV21-1 to TRBJ1-3. TRBV21-1 is a listed pseudogene. This CDR3 is built from 12 residues. CDR3 region: CASSKPGNTIYF. CDR3 DNA sequence: TGTGCCAGCAGCAAACCTGGAAACACCATATATTTT.

The gene calls are TRBV14 and TRBJ1-2; 7 bases map to TRBD1. Germline V CDR1 and CDR2: SGHDN, FVKESK. Unmatched junction bases numbered 4, after V lost 3 bases and J lost 6 bases. The CDR3 runs 13 residues. The CDR3 DNA reads as TGTGCCAGCAGCCACTCCAGGGGGAATGGCTACACCTTC. This sequence encodes CASSHSRGNGYTF.

This clone showed up just a few times. The chain couples TRBV6-2 or TRBV6-3 to TRBJ2-2, with D possibly being TRBD1 (7 bases). This CDR3 is built from 16 residues. Trimming pared 4 bases from V and 5 bases from J, leaving 17 bases between. The germline CDR1 and CDR2 sequences are MNHEY and SVGEGT. The CDR3 region is CASSSSRRGRTGELFF. The CDR3 region has the DNA TGTGCCAGCAGTTCATCTCGCAGGGGGAGGACCGGGGAGCTGTTTTTT.

This clone was recorded once. The chain joins TRBV4-1 to TRBJ2-1, with D possibly TRBD1 on 6 matching bases. This CDR3 has 14 residues. The germline gives CDR1 MGHRA, CDR2 YSYEKL. The V and J ends lost 4 bases and 5 bases respectively, with 12 bases between them. For the CDR3, the DNA is TGCGCCAGCAGCCTAAGAGGGGACAACAATGAGCAGTTCTTC. Encoded protein: CASSLRGDNNEQFF.

The chain recombines TRBV4-1 with TRBJ1-2; D remains ambiguous. Germline CDR1 MGHRA, CDR2 YSYEKL. This CDR3 is built from 13 residues. Trimming took 3 bases from V and 0 from J, leaving 5 bases between them. CDR3 DNA sequence: TGCGCCAGCAGCCAGATCGCTAACTATGGCTACACCTTC. It codes for CASSQIANYGYTF.

This rearrangement joins TRBV7-3 to TRBJ1-1; D gene unclear. The CDR3 has 14 amino acids. Trimming shortened V by 3 bases and J by 2 bases, and 10 bases separated the two germline ends. CDR1 SGHTA and CDR2 FQGTGA come from the germline V gene. The CDR3 DNA reads as TGTGCCAGCAGCTTCGGACGATCAAACACTGAAGCTTTCTTT. Encoded protein: CASSFGRSNTEAFF.

The chain has TRBV6-6 and TRBJ1-5, with no clear D. Germline V CDR1 and CDR2: MNHNY, SVGAGI (reference sequence). V dropped 5 bases and J dropped 3 bases, with 20 bases sitting between them. This CDR3 region has 17 residues. The CDR3 bases are TGTGCCAGCAGTCCCTGGACGTGGACCAGTGTCAATCAGCCCCAGCATTTT. Translation: CASSPWTWTSVNQPQHF.

The rearrangement links TRBV24-1 to TRBJ2-1; the D gene is possibly TRBD2 (6 bases). The CDR3 is made up of 14 amino acids. The V gene's germline CDR1 is KGHDR and CDR2 SFDVKD. V was trimmed by 5 bases and J by 7 bases, leaving 14 bases between them. The CDR3 reads CATSGLAGWNEQFF. Here the CDR3 DNA reads TGTGCCACCAGTGGGTTGGCGGGGTGGAATGAGCAGTTCTTC.

There are a few counts of this clone. The chain links TRBV19 to TRBJ1-2; TRBD1 matches at 9 bases. The CDR3 contains 15 residues. With 4 bases clipped from V and 4 bases from J, the junction kept 7 bases outside the gene matches. In germline, CDR1 is LNHDA, CDR2 SQIVND (reference sequence). The CDR3 DNA follows: TGTGCCAGTAGTAAGACCGGGACAGGGCTCTATGGCTACACCTTC. Protein: CASSKTGTGLYGYTF.